Included here is one TCR beta chain sequence, with context. This CDR3 comprises 16 residues. Germline V gene sequence: CDR1 MNHNY, CDR2 SVGAGI (reference sequence). J was trimmed by 2 bases and V by 7 bases; bases with no gene match: 11. Measured with immunoSEQ multiplex PCR; TCRdb has only the in-frame clones, and not every one. The data show fewer than 85,000 clones, around 86% seen once. The data are from a study of OX40 agonist ivuxolimab in advanced cancers. Study-wide background: Cancers in dose escalation were hepatocellular, melanoma, renal cell and head and neck. Among those enrolled, mean age was around 55 years (range about 23 to 80) and 75% to 85% were male.

J is TRBJ2-3 and V is TRBV6-6, with 8 bases identical to TRBD2. The sample was CD4+ or CD8+ T cells sorted from blood, taken in a trial of the OX40 agonist ivuxolimab. The source is an adult with an advanced solid tumor such as melanoma, head and neck, liver or kidney cancer. DNA for the CDR3: TGTGCCAGCACCAAACACAGCGGGAGCAACACAGATACGCAGTATTTT. This sequence encodes CASTKHSGSNTDTQYF.